One and the same sample provided the 32 T cell receptor beta chains below, sequenced in a study of T cell responses to AZD1222 COVID-19 vaccine. Profiled with immunoSEQ multiplex PCR; TCRdb holds only in-frame clones, not every one. The top ten hold over 10% of the sample, which has some 95,000 clones, around nine tenths seen once. The specimen comprised peripheral blood, sampled 28 days after the second AZD1222 dose. The receptors come from an adult who received the AZD1222 COVID-19 vaccine.

As concerns this clone: The junction differs from germline at one of its ends, possibly a read error. This sequence joins TRBV7-2 and TRBJ2-2; 10 nucleotides match TRBD2. CDR1 and CDR2 (germline): SGHTA, FQGNSA. The CDR3 has 16 residues. The CDR3 loop is CASSLAGALNTGELFF. The CDR3 nucleotides are TGTGCCAGCAGCCTAGCGGGGGCGCTGAACACCGGGGAGCTGTTTTTT.

The CDR3 DNA is TGTGCCAGCTCGCCGGGACCTACAAGGGAGACTGAAGCTTTCTTT. This encodes CASSPGPTRETEAFF. The chain joins TRBV18 to TRBJ1-1; D is perhaps TRBD1 (5 bases). The CDR3 covers 15 residues. V lost 6 bases to trimming and J lost 5 bases, with 19 bases between them. Germline V lookup: CDR1 KGHSH, CDR2 LQKENI.

The chain joins TRBV5-1 to TRBJ2-7; D not resolved. The V and J ends lost 1 base and 1 base respectively, with 9 bases between them. The germline CDR1 and CDR2 sequences are SGHRS and YFSETQ. CDR3 size: 14 residues. The chain's CDR3 is CASSLYLESYEQYF. CDR3 nucleotide sequence: TGCGCCAGCAGCTTGTATCTAGAATCCTACGAGCAGTACTTC. The full variable domain, completed using reference TRBV5-1 and TRBJ2-7, is KAGVTQTPRYLIKTRGQQVTLSCSPISGHRSVSWYQQTPGQGLQFLFEYFSETQRNKGNFPGRFSGRQFSNSRSEMNVSTLELGDSALYLCASSLYLESYEQYFGPGTRLTVT.

This sequence joins TRBV6-5 and TRBJ2-3, with TRBD1 as a possible D gene (7 bases). The CDR3 contains 14 residues. Trimming left V 10 bases short and J 3 bases short, with 17 bases between. Per germline, CDR1 MNHEY and CDR2 SVGAGI. CDR3 residues: CATRAAGGTDTQYF. The CDR3 region has the DNA TGTGCCACCAGGGCGGCAGGGGGGACAGATACGCAGTATTTT.

Only one count was recorded for this clone. CDR3 in amino acids: CASTYGSNEQFF. For the CDR3, the DNA is TGTGCCAGCACCTATGGGAGCAATGAGCAGTTCTTC. The chain carries TRBV11-2 and TRBJ2-1; D is perhaps TRBD2 (5 bases). The germline V gene encodes CDR1 SGHAT and CDR2 FQNNGV. The CDR3 extends over 12 amino acids. V was cut by 7 bases and J by 6 bases, with 10 bases left in between.

This chain uses TRBV7-8 with TRBJ1-2, with TRBD1 matching over 9 bases. The CDR3 consists of 17 residues. V shed 2 bases and J 0 bases; nucleotides not matched to a gene: 7. Germline values: CDR1 SGHVS, CDR2 FQNEAQ. The CDR3 loop is CASSLPRTGDPNYGYTF. The CDR3 DNA is TGTGCCAGCAGCTTACCCCGGACAGGGGACCCTAACTATGGCTACACCTTC.

The rearrangement joins TRBV6-2 or TRBV6-3 to TRBJ2-3, with TRBD1 identical over 7 bases. CDR3 size: 15 residues. Germline lookup yields CDR1 MNHEY and CDR2 SVGEGT. V was clipped by 6 bases and J by 4 bases; unmatched bases: 10. CDR3 bases: TGTGCCAGCAGCCTTTGGAGACAGGGCGCAGATACGCAGTATTTT. As protein: CASSLWRQGADTQYF.

The chain couples TRBV6-5 to TRBJ1-2; D unresolved. Germline lookup yields CDR1 MNHEY and CDR2 SVGAGI. CDR3 length equals 14 residues. V was pared by 7 bases and J by 7 bases, with 19 bases between. The CDR3 DNA sequence: TGTGCCAGCACCAGAACCCGGGTCCAAGGTGGCTACACCTTC. It encodes CASTRTRVQGGYTF.

The J gene is TRBJ1-1, the V gene TRBV11-3, with D unresolved. This CDR3 has 13 amino acids. Germline V gene sequence: CDR1 SGHNT, CDR2 YENEEA. V was pared by 5 bases and J by 3 bases, with 10 bases between. CDR3 sequence: CASSPRRYTEAFF. Written as DNA, the CDR3 is TGTGCCAGCAGCCCCAGACGGTACACTGAAGCTTTCTTT. Using reference TRBV11-3 and TRBJ1-1 for the parts outside the CDR3, the full variable domain is EAGVVQSPRYKIIEKKQPVAFWCNPISGHNTLYWYLQNLGQGPELLIRYENEEAVDDSQLPKDRFSAERLKGVDSTLKIQPAELGDSAVYLCASSPRRYTEAFFGQGTRLTVV.

V is TRBV5-5 and J is TRBJ2-1; 9 bases are a match to TRBD2. Germline V CDR1 and CDR2: SGHKS, YYEKEE (reference sequence). The length of the CDR3 is 14 residues. V was clipped by 5 bases and J by 3 bases; unmatched bases: 3. The CDR3 loop reads CASRTSGHYNEQFF. CDR3 sequence (DNA): TGTGCCAGCAGAACTAGCGGGCACTACAATGAGCAGTTCTTC.

This chain links TRBV5-6 with TRBJ2-7; 9 nucleotides line up with TRBD1. J gave up 6 bases and V 4 bases, and 8 bases lay outside the gene matches. This CDR3 has 14 residues. Germline CDR1 and CDR2: SGHDT and YYEEEE. The CDR3 loop is CASSRNDRGGEQYF. CDR3 nucleotides: TGTGCCAGCAGCCGAAACGACAGGGGGGGCGAGCAGTACTTC.

This rearrangement joins TRBV9 to TRBJ2-6; D ambiguous. The V gene lost 5 bases and the J gene lost 1 base, with 7 bases spanning the gap. The CDR3 has 14 amino acids. Germline V gene data show CDR1 as SGDLS and CDR2 as YYNGEE. The CDR3 region has the DNA TGTGCCAGCAGTTATCTTTCTGGGGCCAACGTCCTGACTTTC. This encodes CASSYLSGANVLTF. The variable domain in full, completed from reference TRBV9 and TRBJ2-6, reads DSGVTQTPKHLITATGQRVTLRCSPRSGDLSVYWYQQSLDQGLQFLIQYYNGEERAKGNILERFSAQQFPDLHSELNLSSLELGDSALYFCASSYLSGANVLTFGAGSRLTVL.

The genes are TRBV10-2 and TRBJ1-6; no clear D. The CDR3 extends over 14 amino acids. Trimming shortened V by 3 bases and J by 8 bases, and 11 bases separated the two germline ends. Germline V gives CDR1 WSHSY, CDR2 SAAADI. The CDR3 nucleotides read TGCGCCAGCAGTGAAGCGTCGACATATTCACCCCTCCACTTT. Translated, it gives CASSEASTYSPLHF.

This rearrangement joins TRBV27 to TRBJ1-4, with TRBD1 as a possible D gene (6 bases). The CDR3 sequence is 15 residues long. CDR1 and CDR2 from the germline V gene are MNHEY and SMNVEV (reference sequence). The V gene lost 8 bases and the J gene lost 4 bases, with 17 bases spanning the gap. The CDR3 loop is CASQAAGAGNEKLFF. DNA of the CDR3: TGTGCCAGCCAGGCCGCAGGGGCGGGTAATGAAAAACTGTTTTTT.

This clone was seen only a few times. The chain employs TRBV3-1 (or the pseudogene TRBV3-2) and TRBJ1-2; perhaps TRBD1 as D (5 bases). Germline values: CDR1 LGHDT, CDR2 YNNKEL (reference sequence). Between the trimmed V and J ends, which lost 4 bases and 4 bases, there was a span of 10 bases. The CDR3 loop spans 13 amino acids. In DNA form, the CDR3 reads TGTGCCAGCAGCCGCGACAGTCTCTATGGCTACACCTTC. Translation: CASSRDSLYGYTF.

This chain's CDR3 is CASRRGNQPQHF. The CDR3 DNA reads as TGTGCCAGCAGAAGGGGCAATCAGCCCCAGCATTTT. V and J are TRBV5-8 and TRBJ1-5; D not certain. The V end lost 5 bases, the J end lost 2 bases, and 5 bases lay between the germline ends. This CDR3 has 12 residues. CDR1 and CDR2 (germline): SGHTS, YDEGEE. The variable domain in full, completed from reference TRBV5-8 and TRBJ1-5, reads EAGVTQSPTHLIKTRGQQATLRCSPISGHTSVYWYQQALGLGLQFLLWYDEGEERNRGNFPPRFSGRQFPNYSSELNVNALELEDSALYLCASRRGNQPQHFGDGTRLSIL.

This chain joins TRBV11-2 and TRBJ1-2; TRBD1 matches at 8 bases. Germline V CDR1 and CDR2: SGHAT, FQNNGV. After removal of 5 bases from V and 8 bases from J, the junction contained 13 bases not matched to a gene. There are 15 residues in the CDR3. In DNA form, the CDR3 reads TGTGCCAGCAGCCCCGAGGTGACAGGGGTGATCGGCTACACCTTC. This gives the protein CASSPEVTGVIGYTF.

The V call is TRBV9, the J call TRBJ1-2, with D possibly matching TRBD1 (6 bases). Trimming took off 5 bases at V and 1 base at J, with 12 bases between the two ends. Germline V lookup: CDR1 SGDLS, CDR2 YYNGEE. The CDR3 is 14 residues long. CDR3 region: CASSGGALNYGYTF. CDR3 in DNA: TGTGCCAGCAGTGGGGGGGCGCTTAACTATGGCTACACCTTC.

This chain uses TRBV6-5 with TRBJ1-3; D gene unclear. The length of the CDR3 is 14 residues. Germline V gene sequence: CDR1 MNHEY, CDR2 SVGAGI. The ends were cut back, 5 bases at V and 2 bases at J, with 10 bases in the middle. The CDR3 nucleotides read TGTGCCAGCAGTAGCCCAGGTACTGGAAACACCATATATTTT. Translated, it gives CASSSPGTGNTIYF.

V usage is TRBV6-4 and J usage is TRBJ2-1; TRBD1 matches at 7 bases. The ends lost 3 bases at V and 2 bases at J; junction bases unmatched: 7. This CDR3 contains 16 residues. Germline V lookup: CDR1 MRHNA, CDR2 SNTAGT. The CDR3 DNA follows: TGTGCCAGCAGTGAGGCCGGGACAGCTACCTACAATGAGCAGTTCTTC. Translated: CASSEAGTATYNEQFF.

The chain employs TRBV28 and TRBJ1-4; D gene uncertain. Trimming cost V 2 bases and J 0 bases, with 10 bases left between them. CDR1 is MDHEN, CDR2 SYDVKM, per germline. This CDR3 is 16 amino acids long. CDR3 DNA: TGTGCCAGCAGTTTACGCCCGAGAGCAACTAATGAAAAACTGTTTTTT. Its protein product is CASSLRPRATNEKLFF.

The V and J genes are TRBV5-1 and TRBJ2-7; 8 bases map to TRBD1. This CDR3 has 16 amino acids. Germline trimming cut 4 bases from V and 0 bases from J; bases unmatched to any gene: 9. Germline values: CDR1 SGHRS, CDR2 YFSETQ. CDR3 loop: CASSTNRDRGSYEQYF. CDR3 in DNA: TGCGCCAGCAGCACTAATCGTGACAGGGGCTCCTACGAGCAGTACTTC.

J is TRBJ2-2 and V is TRBV30; 8 nucleotides align to TRBD1. The trim removed 7 bases at V and 3 bases at J, leaving 13 bases unmatched. This CDR3 comprises 16 residues. Looked up from germline, CDR1 is GTSNPN and CDR2 is SVGIG (reference sequence). CDR3 amino acids: CASQREDRVHTGELFF. The DNA of the CDR3 is TGTGCCTCACAACGCGAGGACAGGGTGCACACCGGGGAGCTGTTTTTT.

The chain couples TRBV6-5 to TRBJ2-1; D unresolved. CDR1 and CDR2 from the germline V gene are MNHEY and SVGAGI. The CDR3 contains 14 residues. The V gene lost 7 bases and the J gene lost 1 base, with 11 bases spanning the gap. The CDR3 reads CASTVRRSYNEQFF. The CDR3 region has the DNA TGTGCCAGCACCGTAAGGCGTTCCTACAATGAGCAGTTCTTC.

The chain's CDR3 is CASNQGQIPTYEQYF. CDR3 nucleotide sequence: TGTGCCAGCAACCAGGGACAGATCCCTACCTACGAGCAGTACTTC. The gene calls are TRBV5-5 and TRBJ2-7, with 7 bases identical to TRBD1. The CDR3 has 15 residues. Trimming cost V 6 bases and J 2 bases; bases outside gene matches: 11. Germline CDR1 is SGHKS and CDR2 is YYEKEE (reference sequence).

The chain is built from TRBV28 and TRBJ2-7; D is unclear. The CDR3 contains 15 residues. Trimming pared 4 bases from V and 7 bases from J, leaving 20 bases between. CDR1 MDHEN and CDR2 SYDVKM come from the germline V gene. DNA for the CDR3: TGTGCCAGCAGTTCCCTGACCCCCCGCCCGGGTGAGCAGTACTTC. Its protein is CASSSLTPRPGEQYF.

The chain recombines TRBV29-1 with TRBJ1-1, with 9 bases fitting TRBD1. The germline V gene has CDR1 SQVTM and CDR2 ANQGSEA. This CDR3 spans 14 amino acids. V trimming: 7 bases; J trimming: 2 bases; junction bases outside the gene matches: 8. CDR3 region: CSANGGQGNTEAFF. CDR3 bases: TGCAGCGCCAACGGGGGACAGGGTAACACTGAAGCTTTCTTT.

The CDR3 spells CASSRGGGDSPLHF. DNA for the CDR3: TGTGCCAGCAGCCGGGGGGGCGGGGATTCACCCCTCCACTTT. The V and J genes are TRBV27 and TRBJ1-6; possible D gene TRBD1, 6 bases. The CDR3 covers 14 residues. Trimming pared 6 bases from V and 8 bases from J, leaving 14 bases between. The germline V gene encodes CDR1 MNHEY and CDR2 SMNVEV (reference sequence).

The V gene is TRBV15, the J gene TRBJ1-2, with D hard to call. CDR1 is LNHNV, CDR2 YYDKDF, per germline (reference sequence). Trimming pared 3 bases from V and 0 bases from J, leaving 17 bases between. This CDR3 region has 17 residues. This chain's CDR3 is CATSRGDLDAANYGYTF. CDR3 DNA sequence: TGTGCCACCAGCAGGGGAGATCTAGACGCGGCTAACTATGGCTACACCTTC.

CDR3 protein: CASSLGRNYANGYTF. In nucleotides, the CDR3 is TGTGCCAGCAGCTTAGGGCGGAACTACGCAAATGGCTACACCTTC. The chain links TRBV7-2 to TRBJ1-2; D unclear. Germline CDR1 SGHTA, CDR2 FQGNSA. V lost 1 base and J 6 bases, leaving 15 bases between the germline ends. The CDR3 runs 15 residues.

The chain links TRBV10-3 to TRBJ1-3, with D hard to call. Trimming removed 0 bases at V and 0 bases at J, with 9 bases between. The CDR3 is 16 amino acids. Germline loops: CDR1 ENHRY, CDR2 SYGVKD. The CDR3 region is CAISESRADSGNTIYF. CDR3 in DNA: TGTGCCATCAGTGAGTCTAGGGCGGACTCTGGAAACACCATATATTTT.

This chain joins TRBV11-3 and TRBJ1-1; the D is unclear. CDR3 length: 12 residues. Germline V gives CDR1 SGHNT, CDR2 YENEEA. V was clipped by 1 base and J by 10 bases, with 10 bases between them. The CDR3 protein is CASSLVQGLAFF. CDR3 DNA sequence: TGTGCCAGCAGCTTAGTACAAGGTCTAGCTTTCTTT.